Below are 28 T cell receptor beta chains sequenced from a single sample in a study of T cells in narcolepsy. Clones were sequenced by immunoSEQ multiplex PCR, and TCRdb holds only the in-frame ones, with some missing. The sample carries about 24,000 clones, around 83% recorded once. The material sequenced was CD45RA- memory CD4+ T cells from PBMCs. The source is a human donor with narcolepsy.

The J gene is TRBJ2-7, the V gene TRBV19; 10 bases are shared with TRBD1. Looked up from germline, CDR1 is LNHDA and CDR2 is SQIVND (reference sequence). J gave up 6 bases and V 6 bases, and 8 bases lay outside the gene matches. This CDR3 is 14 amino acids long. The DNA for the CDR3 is TGTGCCAGTAGATACGGGACAGGGGATCGCGAGCAGTACTTC. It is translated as CASRYGTGDREQYF.

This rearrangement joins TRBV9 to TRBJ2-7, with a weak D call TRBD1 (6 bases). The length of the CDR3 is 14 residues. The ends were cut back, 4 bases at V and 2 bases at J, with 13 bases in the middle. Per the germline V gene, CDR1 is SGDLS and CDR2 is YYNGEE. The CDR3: CASSPKGVTYEQYF. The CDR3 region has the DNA TGTGCCAGCAGCCCCAAGGGGGTAACCTACGAGCAGTACTTC.

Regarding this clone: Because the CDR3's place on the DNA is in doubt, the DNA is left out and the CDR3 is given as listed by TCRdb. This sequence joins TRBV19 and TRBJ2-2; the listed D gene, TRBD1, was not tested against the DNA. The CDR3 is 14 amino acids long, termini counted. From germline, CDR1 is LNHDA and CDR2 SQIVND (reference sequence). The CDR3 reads CASRQTQYFGELFF.

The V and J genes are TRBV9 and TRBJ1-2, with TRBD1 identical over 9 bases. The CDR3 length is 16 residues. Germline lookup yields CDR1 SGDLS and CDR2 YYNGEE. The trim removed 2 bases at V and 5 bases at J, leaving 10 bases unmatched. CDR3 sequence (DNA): TGTGCCAGCAGCGTGCAGGTTACAGGGGGCGGATATGGCTACACCTTC. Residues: CASSVQVTGGGYGYTF.

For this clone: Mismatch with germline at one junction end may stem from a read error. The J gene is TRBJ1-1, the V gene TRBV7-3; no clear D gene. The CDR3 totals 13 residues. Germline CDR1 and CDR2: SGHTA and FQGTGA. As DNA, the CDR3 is TGTGCCAGCAGCCTAACTTCGCGCACTGAAGCTTTCTTT. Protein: CASSLTSRTEAFF.

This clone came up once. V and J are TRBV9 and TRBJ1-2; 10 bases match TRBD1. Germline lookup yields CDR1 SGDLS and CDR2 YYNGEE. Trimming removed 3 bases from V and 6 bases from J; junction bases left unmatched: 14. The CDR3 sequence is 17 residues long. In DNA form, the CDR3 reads TGTGCCAGCAGCGCCGTGTCTAGGGACAGGGGTCGGAATGGCTACACCTTC. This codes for CASSAVSRDRGRNGYTF.

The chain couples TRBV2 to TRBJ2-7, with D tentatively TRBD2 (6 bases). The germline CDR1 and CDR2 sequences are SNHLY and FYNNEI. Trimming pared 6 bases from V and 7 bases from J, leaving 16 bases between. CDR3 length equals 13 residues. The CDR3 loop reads CASSGGGGLEQYF. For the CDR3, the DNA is TGTGCCAGCAGCGGGGGTGGGGGTCTGGAGCAGTACTTC.

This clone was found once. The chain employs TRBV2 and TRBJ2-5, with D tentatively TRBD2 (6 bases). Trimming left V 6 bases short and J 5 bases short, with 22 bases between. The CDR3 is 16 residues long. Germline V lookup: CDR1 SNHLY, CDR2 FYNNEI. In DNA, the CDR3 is TGTGCCAGCAGACGAACATTAGCGGAGACGGCGGAGACCCAGTACTTC. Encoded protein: CASRRTLAETAETQYF.

This CDR3 is CAWSRTPIFYEQYF. As DNA, the CDR3 is TGTGCCTGGAGTCGTACCCCCATCTTCTACGAGCAGTACTTC. The V and J genes are TRBV30 and TRBJ2-5; the D is unclear. The DNA end is a closer match to TRBJ2-7, so the J assignment may be wrong. The CDR3 is made up of 14 amino acids. CDR1 and CDR2 from the germline V gene are GTSNPN and SVGIG (reference sequence).

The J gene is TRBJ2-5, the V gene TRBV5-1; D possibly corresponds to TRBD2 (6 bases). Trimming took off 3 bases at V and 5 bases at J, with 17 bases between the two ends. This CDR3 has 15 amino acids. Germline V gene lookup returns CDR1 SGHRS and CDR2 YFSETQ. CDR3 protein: CASSSPTPGRETQYF. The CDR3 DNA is TGCGCCAGCAGCTCCCCGACGCCGGGGAGGGAGACCCAGTACTTC. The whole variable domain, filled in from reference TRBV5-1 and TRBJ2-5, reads KAGVTQTPRYLIKTRGQQVTLSCSPISGHRSVSWYQQTPGQGLQFLFEYFSETQRNKGNFPGRFSGRQFSNSRSEMNVSTLELGDSALYLCASSSPTPGRETQYFGPGTRLLVL.

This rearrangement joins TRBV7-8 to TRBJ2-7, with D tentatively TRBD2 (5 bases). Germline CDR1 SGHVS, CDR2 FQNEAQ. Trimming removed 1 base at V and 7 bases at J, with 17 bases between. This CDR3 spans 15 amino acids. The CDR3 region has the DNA TGTGCCAGCAGCTTAGGGTCTACTCAGCGAGGGGAGCAGTACTTC. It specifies CASSLGSTQRGEQYF. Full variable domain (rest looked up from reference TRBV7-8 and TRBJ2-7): GAGVSQSPRYKVAKRGQDVALRCDPISGHVSLFWYQQALGQGPEFLTYFQNEAQLDKSGLPSDRFFAERPEGSVSTLKIQRTQQEDSAVYLCASSLGSTQRGEQYFGPGTRLTVT.

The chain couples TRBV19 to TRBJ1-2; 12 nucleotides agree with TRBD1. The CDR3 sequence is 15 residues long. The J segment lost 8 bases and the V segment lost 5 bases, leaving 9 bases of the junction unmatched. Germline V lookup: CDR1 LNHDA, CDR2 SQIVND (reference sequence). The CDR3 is CASSSRDRGLGGYTF. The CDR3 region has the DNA TGTGCCAGTAGTTCCCGGGACAGGGGGCTGGGAGGCTACACCTTC. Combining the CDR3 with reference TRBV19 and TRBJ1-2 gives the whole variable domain DGGITQSPKYLFRKEGQNVTLSCEQNLNHDAMYWYRQDPGQGLRLIYYSQIVNDFQKGDIAEGYSVSREKKESFPLTVTSAQKNPTAFYLCASSSRDRGLGGYTFGSGTRLTVV.

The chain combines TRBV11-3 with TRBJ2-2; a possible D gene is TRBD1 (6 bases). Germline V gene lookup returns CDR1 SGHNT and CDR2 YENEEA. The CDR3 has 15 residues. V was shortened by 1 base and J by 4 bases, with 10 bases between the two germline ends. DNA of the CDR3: TGTGCCAGCAGCTTAGGAGGGACAACCACCGGGGAGCTGTTTTTT. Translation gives CASSLGGTTTGELFF.

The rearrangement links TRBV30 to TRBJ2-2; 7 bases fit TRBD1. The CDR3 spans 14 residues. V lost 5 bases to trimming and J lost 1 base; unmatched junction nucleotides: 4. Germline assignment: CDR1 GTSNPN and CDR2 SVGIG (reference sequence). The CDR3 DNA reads TGTGCCTGGCAAGGGGGCAGGAACACCGGGGAGCTGTTTTTT. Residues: CAWQGGRNTGELFF.

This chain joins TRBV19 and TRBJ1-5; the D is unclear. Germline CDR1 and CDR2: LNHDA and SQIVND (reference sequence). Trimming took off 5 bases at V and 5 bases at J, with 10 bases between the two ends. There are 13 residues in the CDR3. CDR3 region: CASSESGYQPQHF. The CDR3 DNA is TGTGCCAGTAGTGAGTCGGGGTATCAGCCCCAGCATTTT.

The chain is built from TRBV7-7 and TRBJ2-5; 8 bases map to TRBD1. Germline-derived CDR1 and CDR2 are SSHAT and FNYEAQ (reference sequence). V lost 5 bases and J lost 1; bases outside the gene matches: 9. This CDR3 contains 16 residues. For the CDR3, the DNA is TGTGCCAGCAGCGAGCTCAGGGGGCATCTCCAAGAGACCCAGTACTTC. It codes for CASSELRGHLQETQYF. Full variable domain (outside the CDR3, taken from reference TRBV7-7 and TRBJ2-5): GAGVSQSPRYKVTKRGQDVTLRCDPISSHATLYWYQQALGQGPEFLTYFNYEAQPDKSGLPSDRFSAERPEGSISTLTIQRTEQRDSAMYRCASSELRGHLQETQYFGPGTRLLVL.

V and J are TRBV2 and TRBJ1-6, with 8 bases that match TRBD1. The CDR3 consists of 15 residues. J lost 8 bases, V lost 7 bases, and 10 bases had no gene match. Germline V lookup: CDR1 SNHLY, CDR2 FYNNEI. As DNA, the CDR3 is TGTGCCAGCATGAATGTTGACAGGGGTCATTCACCCCTCCACTTT. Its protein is CASMNVDRGHSPLHF.

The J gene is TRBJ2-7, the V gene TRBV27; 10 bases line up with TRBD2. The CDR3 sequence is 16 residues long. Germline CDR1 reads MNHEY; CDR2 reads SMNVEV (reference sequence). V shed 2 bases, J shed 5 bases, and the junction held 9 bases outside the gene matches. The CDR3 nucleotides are TGTGCCAGCAGTTTAATCTCTAGCGGGAGAAGGAACGAGCAGTACTTC. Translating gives CASSLISSGRRNEQYF.

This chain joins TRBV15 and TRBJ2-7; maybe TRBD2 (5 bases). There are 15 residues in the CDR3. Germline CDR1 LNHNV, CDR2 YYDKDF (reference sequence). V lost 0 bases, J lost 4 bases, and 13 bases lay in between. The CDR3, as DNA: TGTGCCACCAGCAGAGATCCCCAGGCGGGTTACGAGCAGTACTTC. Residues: CATSRDPQAGYEQYF. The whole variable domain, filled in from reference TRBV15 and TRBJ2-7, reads DAMVIQNPRYQVTQFGKPVTLSCSQTLNHNVMYWYQQKSSQAPKLLFHYYDKDFNNEADTPDNFQSRRPNTSFCFLDIRSPGLGDTAMYLCATSRDPQAGYEQYFGPGTRLTVT.

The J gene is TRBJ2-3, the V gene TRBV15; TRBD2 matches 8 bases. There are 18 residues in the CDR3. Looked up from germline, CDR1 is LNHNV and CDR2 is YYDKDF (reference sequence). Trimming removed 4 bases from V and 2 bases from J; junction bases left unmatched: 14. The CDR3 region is CATSNPHPGLEYTDTQYF. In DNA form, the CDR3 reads TGTGCCACCAGCAACCCCCACCCGGGACTAGAGTACACAGATACGCAGTATTTT.

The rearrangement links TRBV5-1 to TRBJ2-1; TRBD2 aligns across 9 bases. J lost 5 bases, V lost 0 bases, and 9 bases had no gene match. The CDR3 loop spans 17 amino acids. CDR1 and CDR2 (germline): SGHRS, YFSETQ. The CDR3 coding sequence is TGCGCCAGCAGCTTGGTAGAGGTTCTAGCGGGGCACAATGAGCAGTTCTTC. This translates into CASSLVEVLAGHNEQFF. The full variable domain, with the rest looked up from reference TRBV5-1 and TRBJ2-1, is KAGVTQTPRYLIKTRGQQVTLSCSPISGHRSVSWYQQTPGQGLQFLFEYFSETQRNKGNFPGRFSGRQFSNSRSEMNVSTLELGDSALYLCASSLVEVLAGHNEQFFGPGTRLTVL.

CDR3 region: CAWSTGANEKLFF. In DNA form, the CDR3 reads TGTGCCTGGAGTACAGGGGCTAATGAAAAACTGTTTTTT. The V gene is TRBV30, the J gene TRBJ1-4, with TRBD1 matching 7 bases. The length of the CDR3 is 13 residues. Per the germline V gene, CDR1 is GTSNPN and CDR2 is SVGIG (reference sequence). The V segment lost 2 bases and the J segment 3 bases; nucleotides outside the gene matches: 0. Complete variable domain (other parts from reference TRBV30 and TRBJ1-4): SQTIHQWPATLVQPVGSPLSLECTVEGTSNPNLYWYRQAAGRGLQLLFYSVGIGQISSEVPQNLSASRPQDRQFILSSKKLLLSDSGFYLCAWSTGANEKLFFGSGTQLSVL.

DNA of the CDR3: TGTGCCAGCAGCCAATGGGGACTAGCCAGCTCCTACGAGCAGTACTTC. As protein: CASSQWGLASSYEQYF. This chain joins TRBV4-2 and TRBJ2-7, with 9 nucleotides matching TRBD2. From germline, CDR1 is LGHNA and CDR2 YNFKEQ. The CDR3 consists of 16 residues. The V and J ends lost 2 bases and 0 bases, in that order; junction bases with no gene match: 5.

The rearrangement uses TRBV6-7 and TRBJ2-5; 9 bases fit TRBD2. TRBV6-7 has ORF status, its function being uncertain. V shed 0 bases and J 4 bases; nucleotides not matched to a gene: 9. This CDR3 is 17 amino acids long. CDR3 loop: CASSYSIVLLAGETQYF. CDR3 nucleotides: TGTGCCAGCAGTTACTCGATAGTTCTACTAGCGGGAGAGACCCAGTACTTC.

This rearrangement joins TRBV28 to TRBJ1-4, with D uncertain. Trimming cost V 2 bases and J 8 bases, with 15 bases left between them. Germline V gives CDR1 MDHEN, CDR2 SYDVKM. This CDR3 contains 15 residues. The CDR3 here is CASSLPGKSQEKLFF. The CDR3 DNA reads TGTGCCAGCAGTTTACCCGGGAAATCGCAAGAAAAACTGTTTTTT.

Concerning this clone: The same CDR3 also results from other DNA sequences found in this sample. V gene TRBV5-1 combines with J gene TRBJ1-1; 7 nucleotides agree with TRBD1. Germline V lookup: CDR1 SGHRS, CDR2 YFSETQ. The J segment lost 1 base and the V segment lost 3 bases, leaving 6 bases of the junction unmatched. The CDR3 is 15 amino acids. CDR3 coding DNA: TGCGCCAGCAGCTCGAGGGGACAGCAGAACACTGAAGCTTTCTTT. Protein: CASSSRGQQNTEAFF.

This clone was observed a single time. Here the CDR3 DNA reads TGTGCCAGCAGTAATGACAGGGGGGGGCAAGAGACCCAGTACTTC. Protein product: CASSNDRGGQETQYF. The rearrangement links TRBV2 to TRBJ2-5, with TRBD1 matching over 9 bases. The CDR3 is 15 amino acids. The germline V gene encodes CDR1 SNHLY and CDR2 FYNNEI. V shed 5 bases, J shed 2 bases, and the junction held 6 bases outside the gene matches.

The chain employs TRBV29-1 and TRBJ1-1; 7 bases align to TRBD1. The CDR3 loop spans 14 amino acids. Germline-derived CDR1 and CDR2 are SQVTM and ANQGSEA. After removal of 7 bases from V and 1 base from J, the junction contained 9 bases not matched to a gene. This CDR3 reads CSARQGWENTEAFF. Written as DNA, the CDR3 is TGCAGCGCCAGACAGGGTTGGGAGAACACTGAAGCTTTCTTT.